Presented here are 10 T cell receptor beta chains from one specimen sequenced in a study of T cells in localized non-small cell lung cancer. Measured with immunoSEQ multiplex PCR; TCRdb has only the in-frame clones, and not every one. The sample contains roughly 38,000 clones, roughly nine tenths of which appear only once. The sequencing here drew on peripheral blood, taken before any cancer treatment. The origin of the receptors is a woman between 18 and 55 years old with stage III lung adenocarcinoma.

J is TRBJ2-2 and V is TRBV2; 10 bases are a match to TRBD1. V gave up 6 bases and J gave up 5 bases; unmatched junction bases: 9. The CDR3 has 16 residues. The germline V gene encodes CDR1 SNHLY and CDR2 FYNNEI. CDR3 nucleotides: TGTGCCAGCAGCCCCGGACAGGGGGTAAGGACCGGGGAGCTGTTTTTT. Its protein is CASSPGQGVRTGELFF. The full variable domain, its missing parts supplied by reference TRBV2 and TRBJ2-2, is EPEVTQTPSHQVTQMGQEVILRCVPISNHLYFYWYRQILGQKVEFLVSFYNNEISEKSEIFDDQFSVERPDGSNFTLKIRSTKLEDSAMYFCASSPGQGVRTGELFFGEGSRLTVL.

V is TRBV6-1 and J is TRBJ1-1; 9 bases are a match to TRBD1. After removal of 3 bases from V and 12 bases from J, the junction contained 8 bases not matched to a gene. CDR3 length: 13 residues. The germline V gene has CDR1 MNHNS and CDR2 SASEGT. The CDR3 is CASSDRDRAETFF. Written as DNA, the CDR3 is TGTGCCAGCAGTGATAGGGACAGGGCCGAAACTTTCTTT.

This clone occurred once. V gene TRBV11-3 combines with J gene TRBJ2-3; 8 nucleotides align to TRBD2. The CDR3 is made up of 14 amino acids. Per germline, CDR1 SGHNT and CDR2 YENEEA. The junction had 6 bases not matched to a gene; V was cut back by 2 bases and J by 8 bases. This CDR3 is CASSLREGFGTQYF. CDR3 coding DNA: TGTGCCAGCAGCTTACGGGAGGGCTTTGGTACGCAGTATTTT.

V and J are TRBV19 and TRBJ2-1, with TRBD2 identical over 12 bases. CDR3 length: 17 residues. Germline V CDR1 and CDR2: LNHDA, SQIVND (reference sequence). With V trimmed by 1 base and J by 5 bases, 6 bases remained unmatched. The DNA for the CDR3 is TGTGCCAGTAGTATAGTCATTACTAGCGGGGGGCACAATGAGCAGTTCTTC. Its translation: CASSIVITSGGHNEQFF.

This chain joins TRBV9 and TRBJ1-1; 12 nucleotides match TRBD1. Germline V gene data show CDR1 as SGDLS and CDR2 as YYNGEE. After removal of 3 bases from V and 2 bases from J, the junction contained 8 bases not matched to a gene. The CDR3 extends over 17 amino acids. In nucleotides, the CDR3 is TGTGCCAGCAGCGCAACCGGGGGGACAGGGGGCAACACTGAAGCTTTCTTT. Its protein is CASSATGGTGGNTEAFF.

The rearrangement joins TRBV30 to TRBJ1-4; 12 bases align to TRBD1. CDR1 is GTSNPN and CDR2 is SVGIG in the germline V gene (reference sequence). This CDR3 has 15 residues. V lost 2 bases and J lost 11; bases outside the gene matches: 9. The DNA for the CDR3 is TGTGCCTGGAGTTCGGGACAGGGGGCCACGACGAAACTGTTTTTT. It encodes CAWSSGQGATTKLFF.

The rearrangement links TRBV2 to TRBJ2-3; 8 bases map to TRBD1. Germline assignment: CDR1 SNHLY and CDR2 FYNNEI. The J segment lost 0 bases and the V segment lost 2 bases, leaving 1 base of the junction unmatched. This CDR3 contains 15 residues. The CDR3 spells CASSERQGSTDTQYF. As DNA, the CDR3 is TGTGCCAGCAGTGAACGACAGGGGAGCACAGATACGCAGTATTTT.

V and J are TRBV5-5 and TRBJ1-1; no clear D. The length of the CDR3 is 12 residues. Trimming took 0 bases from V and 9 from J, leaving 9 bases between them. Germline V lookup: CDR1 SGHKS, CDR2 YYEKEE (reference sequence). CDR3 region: CASSLVGGKAFF. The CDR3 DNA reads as TGTGCCAGCAGCTTGGTAGGAGGGAAAGCTTTCTTT.

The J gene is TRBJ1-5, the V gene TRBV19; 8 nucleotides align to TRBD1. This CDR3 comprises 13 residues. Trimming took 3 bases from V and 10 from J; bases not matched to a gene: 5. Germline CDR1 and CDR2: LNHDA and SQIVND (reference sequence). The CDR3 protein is CASSMTGVYPQHF. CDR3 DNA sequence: TGTGCCAGTAGTATGACAGGGGTCTATCCCCAGCATTTT.

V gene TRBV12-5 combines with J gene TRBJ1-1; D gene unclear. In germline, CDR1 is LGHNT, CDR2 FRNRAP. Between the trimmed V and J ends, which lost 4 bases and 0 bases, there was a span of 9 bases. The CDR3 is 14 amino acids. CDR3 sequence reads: CASGSQTMNTEAFF. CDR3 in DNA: TGTGCTAGTGGTTCCCAGACTATGAACACTGAAGCTTTCTTT.